This section outlines one T cell receptor beta chain sequence together with its context. The sample comes from a study of blood T cell repertoires in COVID-19. Study-wide context: Specimens from acute and convalescent COVID-19 originated in the United States, Italy and Spain. PBMCs, B-cell-depleted T cells, or T cells were the source of the cDNA or gDNA that made up the material.

As handled by the study authors: Estimation of nucleated cell counts was performed using reference gene primer amplification. Profiling relied on immunoSEQ multiplex PCR, and the TCRdb table lists in-frame clones only, not all of them. The DNA gave D and trimming, while V, J and clone size come from that table. The top ten hold roughly 5.6% of the sample, which has about 73,000 clones, around four fifths seen once. The length of the CDR3 is 14 residues. CDR1 and CDR2 from the germline V gene are SGHRS and YFSETQ. The V gene end was trimmed by 3 bases and the J gene end by 11 bases; junction bases not matched to a gene: 12.

This chain connects TRBV5-1 to TRBJ1-1; 8 nucleotides agree with TRBD1. The source of this sequence is a man aged 50-59 years with active COVID-19. The source material was peripheral blood. CDR3 residues: CASSYRTGPRGAFF. The CDR3 nucleotides are TGCGCCAGCAGCTATCGGACAGGGCCGCGGGGGGCTTTCTTT.